This T cell receptor (beta chain) was captured by sequencing in a study of blood T cell repertoires in COVID-19. At the level of the study: From the United States, Italy and Spain came samples of acute and convalescent COVID-19. T cells, B-cell-depleted T cells, or PBMCs provided the cDNA or gDNA that served as material.

In the authors' workflow: Quantification of nucleated cells was approximated via reference gene primer amplification. Clones were read by immunoSEQ multiplex PCR, and TCRdb kept only the in-frame ones, dropping some. The D gene and trimming were derived from the DNA, and the V and J assignments and clone size from that table. The repertoire has approximately 99,000 clones, approximately 80% of them found once; the top ten carry 4% to 4.5%. The CDR3 sequence is 16 residues long. Germline V gene sequence: CDR1 LGHDT, CDR2 YNNKEL (reference sequence). Trimming at V came to 3 bases and at J to 0 bases, leaving 7 bases not matched to a gene.

Sequencing input: peripheral blood. This TCR came from a woman between 70 and 85 years old with acute or convalescent COVID-19. The chain is built from TRBV3-1 (or the pseudogene TRBV3-2) and TRBJ1-2; 7 bases are shared with TRBD1. CDR3 amino acids: CASSQAAGGSNYGYTF. For the CDR3, the DNA is TGTGCCAGCAGCCAGGCGGCAGGGGGTTCTAACTATGGCTACACCTTC.